The 12 T cell receptor beta chains in this list originate from one sample, sequenced in a study of beta chain features in type 1 diabetes. Overall study findings and caveats: Shorter TCRB CDR3s, moderately but significantly so, were found in Type 1 diabetes patients in all four CD4+ subsets.

Every bit of the isolated RNA underwent reverse transcription, so sequencing read expressed TCRB transcripts. Only in-frame clones appear in the TCRdb table, and some are missing; sequencing was by immunoSEQ multiplex PCR. The top ten hold 0.035% to 0.04% of the sample, which has about 710,000 clones, over 12% seen once. Their antigens remain unidentified. The material sequenced was naive CD4+ T cells from blood. The source of these receptors is a man aged 18 to 29 with type 1 diabetes.

The V call is TRBV30, the J call TRBJ1-1, with TRBD1 matching 7 bases. The CDR3 consists of 15 residues. V lost 4 bases to trimming and J lost 4 bases; unmatched junction nucleotides: 12. Germline CDR1 and CDR2: GTSNPN and SVGIG (reference sequence). The CDR3 region is CAWNVVNRGLTEAFF. In DNA, the CDR3 is TGTGCCTGGAACGTAGTAAACAGGGGTCTCACTGAAGCTTTCTTT.

The genes are TRBV7-2 and TRBJ2-7; D may be TRBD2 (5 bases). The V and J ends lost 2 bases and 3 bases respectively, with 5 bases between them. The germline V gene has CDR1 SGHTA and CDR2 FQGNSA. The CDR3 runs to 12 residues. CDR3 residues: CASSLRDYEQYF. CDR3 in DNA: TGTGCCAGCAGCTTACGGGACTACGAGCAGTACTTC.

The chain links TRBV30 to TRBJ2-2; 7 bases map to TRBD2. V lost 0 bases to trimming and J lost 7 bases; unmatched junction nucleotides: 5. This CDR3 is built from 14 residues. The germline gives CDR1 GTSNPN, CDR2 SVGIG (reference sequence). Written as DNA, the CDR3 is TGTGCCTGGAGTGTACTCGGGGGGAGCGGGGAGCTGTTTTTT. Its translation is CAWSVLGGSGELFF.

The V and J genes are TRBV7-2 and TRBJ2-7, with 8 nucleotides matching TRBD2. Looked up from germline, CDR1 is SGHTA and CDR2 is FQGNSA. The length of the CDR3 is 16 residues. V trimming: 0 bases; J trimming: 4 bases; junction bases outside the gene matches: 8. CDR3 in amino acids: CASSLAGPAGVYEQYF. CDR3 in DNA: TGTGCCAGCAGCTTAGCGGGCCCAGCGGGGGTTTACGAGCAGTACTTC.

The chain links TRBV4-1 to TRBJ2-7; possibly TRBD2 for D (5 bases). Trimming took off 0 bases at V and 1 base at J, with 13 bases between the two ends. CDR1 is MGHRA and CDR2 is YSYEKL in the germline V gene. The CDR3 sequence is 16 residues long. CDR3: CASSQEKDFSSYEQYF. Written as DNA, the CDR3 is TGCGCCAGCAGCCAAGAGAAGGACTTCTCATCCTACGAGCAGTACTTC.

CDR3 amino acids: CASSLGSRFPDTYEQYF. The CDR3 DNA reads as TGTGCCAGCAGCCTGGGTAGCAGATTCCCGGATACCTACGAGCAGTACTTC. The chain couples TRBV7-2 to TRBJ2-7; unclear D gene. The germline V and J ends were trimmed by 5 bases and 2 bases, with 22 bases remaining between them. Germline loops: CDR1 SGHTA, CDR2 FQGNSA. The CDR3 has 17 residues.

The chain links TRBV5-1 to TRBJ1-1; the D is unclear. The V end lost 2 bases, the J end lost 5 bases, and 10 bases lay between the germline ends. CDR3 length: 13 residues. The germline gives CDR1 SGHRS, CDR2 YFSETQ. The CDR3 here is CASSFKGGTEAFF. The DNA for the CDR3 is TGCGCCAGCAGCTTTAAGGGAGGGACTGAAGCTTTCTTT.

V gene TRBV15 combines with J gene TRBJ1-2; D not certain. V lost 5 bases, J lost 8 bases, and 9 bases lay in between. This CDR3 is 11 amino acids long. Germline CDR1 LNHNV, CDR2 YYDKDF (reference sequence). The CDR3 nucleotides read TGTGCCACCAGCGGACGAACCGGCTACACCTTC. It yields the protein CATSGRTGYTF. Using reference TRBV15 and TRBJ1-2 for the parts outside the CDR3, the full variable domain is DAMVIQNPRYQVTQFGKPVTLSCSQTLNHNVMYWYQQKSSQAPKLLFHYYDKDFNNEADTPDNFQSRRPNTSFCFLDIRSPGLGDTAMYLCATSGRTGYTFGSGTRLTVV.

Only a few counts were recorded for this clone. This chain links TRBV30 with TRBJ1-5; no reliable D call. V was pared by 3 bases and J by 5 bases, with 11 bases between. CDR1 GTSNPN and CDR2 SVGIG come from the germline V gene (reference sequence). The CDR3 covers 13 residues. The CDR3 spells CAWRNSGHQPQHF. CDR3 DNA: TGTGCCTGGAGGAACAGCGGCCATCAGCCCCAGCATTTT.

The sample holds many counts of this clone. The chain recombines TRBV14 with TRBJ2-6; D may match TRBD1 or TRBD2 (5 bases each). Per the germline V gene, CDR1 is SGHDN and CDR2 is FVKESK. This CDR3 contains 18 residues. Trimming took 4 bases from V and 8 from J, leaving 24 bases between them. CDR3 DNA sequence: TGTGCCAGCAGCCCCCTAGTGGGACGGGTTACGGGGCCCAACGTCCTGACTTTC. Residues: CASSPLVGRVTGPNVLTF.

This clone has only a few counts. The J gene is TRBJ2-7, the V gene TRBV28; possibly TRBD2 for D (6 bases). The CDR3 is 14 residues long. In germline, CDR1 is MDHEN, CDR2 SYDVKM. The V and J ends lost 7 bases and 1 base respectively, with 14 bases between them. The CDR3 sequence: CASTGAEMSYEQYF. The CDR3 nucleotides read TGTGCCAGCACGGGAGCGGAGATGTCCTACGAGCAGTACTTC.

The genes are TRBV25-1 and TRBJ2-5; D possibly corresponds to TRBD2 (5 bases). Trimming took 6 bases from V and 5 from J, leaving 16 bases between them. Germline CDR1 reads MGHDK; CDR2 reads SYGVNS. This CDR3 comprises 14 residues. CDR3 residues: CASSPTSSKETQYF. CDR3 bases: TGTGCCAGCAGCCCAACTAGTTCTAAGGAGACCCAGTACTTC.